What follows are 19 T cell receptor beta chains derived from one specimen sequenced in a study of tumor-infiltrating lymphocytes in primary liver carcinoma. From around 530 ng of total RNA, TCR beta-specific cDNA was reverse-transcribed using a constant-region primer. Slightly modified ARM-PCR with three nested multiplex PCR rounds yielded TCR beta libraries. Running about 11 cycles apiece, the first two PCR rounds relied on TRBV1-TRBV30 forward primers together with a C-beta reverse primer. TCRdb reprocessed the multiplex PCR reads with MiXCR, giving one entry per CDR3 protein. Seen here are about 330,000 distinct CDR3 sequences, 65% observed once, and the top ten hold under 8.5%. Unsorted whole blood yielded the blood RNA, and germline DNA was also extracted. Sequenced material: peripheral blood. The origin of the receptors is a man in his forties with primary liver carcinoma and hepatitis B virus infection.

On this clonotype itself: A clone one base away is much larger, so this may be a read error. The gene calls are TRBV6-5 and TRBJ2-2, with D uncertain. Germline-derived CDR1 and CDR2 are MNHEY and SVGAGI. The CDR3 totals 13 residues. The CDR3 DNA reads TGTGCCTGCAGACCGTTGAACACCGGGGAGCTGTTTTTT. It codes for CACRPLNTGELFF.

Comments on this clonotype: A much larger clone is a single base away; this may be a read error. The chain's CDR3 is CASSLSGAPPEIQYF. CDR3 sequence (DNA): TGTGCCAGCAGTTTGTCCGGGGCTCCGCCGGAGATCCAGTACTTC. The chain employs TRBV12-3 or TRBV12-4 and TRBJ2-5, with D possibly called TRBD1 or TRBD2 (5 bases each). The CDR3 has 15 residues.

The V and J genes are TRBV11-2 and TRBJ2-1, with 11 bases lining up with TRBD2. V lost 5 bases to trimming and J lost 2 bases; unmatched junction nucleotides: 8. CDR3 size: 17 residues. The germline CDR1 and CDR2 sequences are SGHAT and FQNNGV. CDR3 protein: CASSPGLAEATYNEQFF. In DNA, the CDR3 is TGTGCCAGCAGCCCGGGACTAGCGGAAGCTACCTACAATGAGCAGTTCTTC.

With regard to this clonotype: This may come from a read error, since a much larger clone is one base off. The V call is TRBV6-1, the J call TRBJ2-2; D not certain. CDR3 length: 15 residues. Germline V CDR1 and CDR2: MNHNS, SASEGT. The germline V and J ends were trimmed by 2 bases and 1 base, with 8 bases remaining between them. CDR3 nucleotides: TGTGCCAGCAGTGAATGGCCGAGGAACACCGGGGAGCTGTTTTTT. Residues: CASSEWPRNTGELFF.

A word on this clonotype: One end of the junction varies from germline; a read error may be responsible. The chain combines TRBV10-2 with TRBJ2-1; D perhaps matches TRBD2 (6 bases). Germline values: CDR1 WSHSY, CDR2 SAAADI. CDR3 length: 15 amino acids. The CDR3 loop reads CVSSPWGDGGDEQFF. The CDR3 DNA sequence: TGCGTCAGCTCACCATGGGGGGACGGGGGAGATGAGCAGTTCTTC.

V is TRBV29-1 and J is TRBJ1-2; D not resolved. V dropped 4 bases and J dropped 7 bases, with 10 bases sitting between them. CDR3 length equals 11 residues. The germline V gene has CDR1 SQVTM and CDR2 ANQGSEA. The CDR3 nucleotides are TGCAGCGTTGTACTAGCCTCTGGCTACACCTTC. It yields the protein CSVVLASGYTF.

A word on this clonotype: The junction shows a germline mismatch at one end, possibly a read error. DNA for the CDR3: TGTGCCAGCAGCGATGAGAGGGCCAATCAGCCCCAGCATTTT. It is translated as CASSDERANQPQHF. This rearrangement joins TRBV10-2 to TRBJ1-5; D uncertain. Per germline, CDR1 WSHSY and CDR2 SAAADI. The CDR3 length is 14 residues.

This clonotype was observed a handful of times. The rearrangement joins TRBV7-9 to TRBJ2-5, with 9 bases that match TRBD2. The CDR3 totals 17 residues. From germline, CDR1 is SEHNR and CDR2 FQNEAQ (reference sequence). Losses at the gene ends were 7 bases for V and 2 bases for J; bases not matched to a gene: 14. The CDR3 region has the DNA TGTGCCAGCACCACTACTCGTAGCGGGAGTCGGCAAGAGACCCAGTACTTC. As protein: CASTTTRSGSRQETQYF.

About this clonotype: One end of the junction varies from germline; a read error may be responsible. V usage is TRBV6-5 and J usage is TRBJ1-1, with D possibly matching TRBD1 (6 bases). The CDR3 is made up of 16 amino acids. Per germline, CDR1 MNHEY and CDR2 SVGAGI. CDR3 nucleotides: TGTGCCAGCAGTCGCCGTTCCGGGACATGGAACACTGAAGCTCTCTTT. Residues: CASSRRSGTWNTEALF.

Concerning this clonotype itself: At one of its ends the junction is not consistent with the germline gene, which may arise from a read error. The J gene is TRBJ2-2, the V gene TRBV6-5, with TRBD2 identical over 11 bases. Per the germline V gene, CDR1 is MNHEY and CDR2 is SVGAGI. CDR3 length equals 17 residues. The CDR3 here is CARSYTRLAGPTGELFF. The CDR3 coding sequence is TGTGCCAGAAGTTACACGAGACTAGCGGGGCCGACCGGGGAGCTGTTTTTT.

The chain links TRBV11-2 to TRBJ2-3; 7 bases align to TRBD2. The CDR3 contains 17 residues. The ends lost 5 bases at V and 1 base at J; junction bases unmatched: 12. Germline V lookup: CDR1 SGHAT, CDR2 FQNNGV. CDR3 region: CASSLPTSWACTDTQYF. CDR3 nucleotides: TGTGCCAGCAGCCTACCGACTAGCTGGGCGTGCACAGATACGCAGTATTTT.

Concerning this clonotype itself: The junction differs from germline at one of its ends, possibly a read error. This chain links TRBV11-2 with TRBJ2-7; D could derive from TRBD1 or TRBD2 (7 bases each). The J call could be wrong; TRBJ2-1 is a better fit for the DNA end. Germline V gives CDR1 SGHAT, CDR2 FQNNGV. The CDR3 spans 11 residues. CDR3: CGSRGGDEQFF. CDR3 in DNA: TGTGGCAGCAGGGGGGGGGACGAGCAGTTCTTC.

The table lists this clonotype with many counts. The CDR3 DNA reads TGTGCCAGCAGTGAAGTGGGACAGATTTACAATGAGCAGTTCTTC. Translating it yields CASSEVGQIYNEQFF. The chain uses TRBV6-1 and TRBJ2-1; 7 positions agree with TRBD1. The CDR3 sequence is 15 residues long. J was trimmed by 4 bases and V by 1 base; bases with no gene match: 4. The germline gives CDR1 MNHNS, CDR2 SASEGT.

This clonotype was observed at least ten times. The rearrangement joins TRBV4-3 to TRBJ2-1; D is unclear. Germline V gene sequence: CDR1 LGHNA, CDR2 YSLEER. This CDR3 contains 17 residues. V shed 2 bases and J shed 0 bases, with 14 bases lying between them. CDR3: CASSQLYDPSSYNEQFF. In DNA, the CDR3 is TGCGCCAGCAGCCAACTATACGATCCTAGCTCCTACAATGAGCAGTTCTTC.

The chain's CDR3 is CASSFLGQPLPDEQFF. CDR3 coding DNA: TGCGCCAGCAGCTTTTTGGGACAGCCTCTACCGGATGAGCAGTTCTTC. This chain connects TRBV5-1 to TRBJ2-1; TRBD1 matches at 7 bases. CDR3 length: 16 amino acids. The V segment lost 2 bases and the J segment 8 bases; nucleotides outside the gene matches: 13. Germline-derived CDR1 and CDR2 are SGHRS and YFSETQ.

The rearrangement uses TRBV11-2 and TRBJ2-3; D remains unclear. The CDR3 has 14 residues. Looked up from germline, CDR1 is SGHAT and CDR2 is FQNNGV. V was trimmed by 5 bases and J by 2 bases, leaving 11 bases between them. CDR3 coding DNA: TGTGCCAGCAGCATGCGCATCAACACAGATACGCAGTATTTT. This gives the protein CASSMRINTDTQYF.

The CDR3 reads CASSQDVCGELFF. In DNA form, the CDR3 reads TGCGCCAGCAGCCAAGATGTGTGCGGGGAGCTGTTTTTT. The rearrangement uses TRBV4-3 and TRBJ2-2; D is unresolved. V lost 0 bases, J lost 7 bases, and 6 bases lay in between. This CDR3 contains 13 residues. Germline lookup yields CDR1 LGHNA and CDR2 YSLEER.

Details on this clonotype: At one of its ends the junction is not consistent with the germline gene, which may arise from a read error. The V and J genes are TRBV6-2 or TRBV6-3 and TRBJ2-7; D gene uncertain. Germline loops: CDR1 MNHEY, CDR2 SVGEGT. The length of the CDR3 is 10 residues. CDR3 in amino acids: CASRTSEQHF. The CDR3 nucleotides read TGTGCCAGTCGTACCTCCGAGCAGCACTTC.

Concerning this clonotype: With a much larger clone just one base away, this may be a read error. Here the CDR3 DNA reads TGTGCCAGCAGTTTCGGCTGGGGATACAATGAGCAGTTCTTC. Translation: CASSFGWGYNEQFF. The chain couples TRBV6-2 or TRBV6-3 to TRBJ2-1; D unclear. V was pared by 4 bases and J by 4 bases, with 11 bases between. Germline V gene lookup returns CDR1 MNHEY and CDR2 SVGEGT. The CDR3 is 14 amino acids.